This TCR beta chain comes out of a study of T cells after yellow fever vaccination. Study-level information: Where fractions had low cell numbers, libraries were prepared from them with the SMART-Seq v4 Ultra Low Input RNA kit. Findings and limits, study-wide: Most primary-vaccination clones reappeared after the booster (approximately 96% CD4, 75% to 90% CD8). Although the secondary response was weaker, it peaked faster, at day 5 versus 15.

MiXCR, applied by TCRdb to the 5' RACE reads, yields one record per CDR3 protein. Here the sample spans hundreds of thousands of distinct CDR3 sequences, about 6.2% being singletons. The CDR3 length is 16 residues. Trimming at V came to 3 bases and at J to 4 bases, leaving 7 bases not matched to a gene. CDR1 is LNHDA and CDR2 is SQIVND in the germline V gene (reference sequence). This clonotype was observed a few times. Its antigen is still unknown. This receptor was identified in a man in his thirties or forties who received the YFV17D yellow fever vaccine. Sequencing was performed on PBMCs, taken 5 days after the yellow fever booster vaccination. The genes are TRBV19 and TRBJ2-7; 12 bases fit TRBD2. CDR3 DNA sequence: TGTGCCAGTAGTATGACCAAACTAGCGGGAGGATACGAGCAGTACTTC. Translated, it gives CASSMTKLAGGYEQYF.